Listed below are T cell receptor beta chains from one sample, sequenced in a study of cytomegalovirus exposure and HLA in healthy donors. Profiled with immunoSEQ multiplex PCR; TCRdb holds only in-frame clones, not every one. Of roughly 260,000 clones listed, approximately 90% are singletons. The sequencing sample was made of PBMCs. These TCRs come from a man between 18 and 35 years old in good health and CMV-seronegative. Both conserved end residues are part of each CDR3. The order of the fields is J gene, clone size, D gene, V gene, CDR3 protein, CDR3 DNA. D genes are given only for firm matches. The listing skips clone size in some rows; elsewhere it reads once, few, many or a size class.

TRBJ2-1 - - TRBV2 CASREGLNFEQFF TGTGCCAGCAGAGAAGGACTCAATTTTGAGCAGTTCTTC
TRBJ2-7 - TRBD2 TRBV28 CASSPGTSGSYEQYF TGTGCCAGCAGTCCCGGGACTAGCGGGAGTTACGAGCAGTACTTC
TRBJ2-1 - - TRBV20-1 CSARDEGLQFF TGCAGTGCTAGGGACGAGGGACTGCAGTTCTTC
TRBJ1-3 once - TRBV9 CASTKQADIPISSGNTIYF TGTGCCAGCACGAAACAGGCCGACATACCCATTTCCTCTGGAAACACCATATATTTT
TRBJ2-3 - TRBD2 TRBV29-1 CSVTGTSGSTDTQYF TGCAGCGTGACCGGGACTAGCGGGAGCACAGATACGCAGTATTTT
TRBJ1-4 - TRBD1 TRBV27 CASKIGLDRGHEKLFF TGTGCCAGCAAAATCGGACTCGACAGGGGGCATGAAAAACTGTTTTTT
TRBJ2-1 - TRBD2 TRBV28 CASSLAGGPMADEQFF TGTGCCAGCAGTTTAGCGGGGGGGCCTATGGCGGATGAGCAGTTCTTC
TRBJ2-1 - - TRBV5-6 CASSDTRYNEQFF TGTGCCAGCAGCGACACAAGATACAATGAGCAGTTCTTC
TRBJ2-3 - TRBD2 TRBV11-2 CASSLEGLADTQYF TGTGCCAGCAGCTTAGAGGGACTAGCAGATACGCAGTATTTT
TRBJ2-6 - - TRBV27 CASSLYIGSGANVLTF TGTGCCAGCAGTTTATATATCGGCTCTGGGGCCAACGTCCTGACTTTC
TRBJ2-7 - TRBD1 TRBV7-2 CASSSDRGGEQYF TGTGCCAGCAGCTCCGACAGGGGGGGCGAGCAGTACTTC
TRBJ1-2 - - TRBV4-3 CASSQAGNRGYGYTF TGCGCCAGCAGCCAAGCAGGGAATCGGGGGTATGGCTACACCTTC
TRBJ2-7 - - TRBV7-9 CASSLGSRECCEQYF TGTGCCAGCAGCTTAGGGTCCAGGGAATGCTGCGAGCAGTACTTC
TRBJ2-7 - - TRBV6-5 CASRRASSYEQYF TGTGCCAGCAGACGCGCAAGCTCCTACGAGCAGTACTTC
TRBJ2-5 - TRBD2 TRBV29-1 CSVASGGLQETQYF TGCAGCGTTGCTAGCGGGGGATTACAAGAGACCCAGTACTTC
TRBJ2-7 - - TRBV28 CASSPPHQPGAGQYF TGTGCCAGCAGTCCCCCACACCAGCCAGGGGCAGGGCAGTACTTC
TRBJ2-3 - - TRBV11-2 CASSLQGARIDTQYF TGTGCCAGCAGCTTACAAGGGGCTAGAATCGATACGCAGTATTTT
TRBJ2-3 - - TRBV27 CASGGAYDTQYF TGTGCCAGCGGGGGGGCGTATGATACGCAGTATTTT
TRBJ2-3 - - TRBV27 CASSPGLTSTDTQYF TGTGCCAGCAGTCCGGGACTGACTAGCACAGATACGCAGTATTTT
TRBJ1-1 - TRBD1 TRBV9 CASSREGQSTEAFF TGTGCCAGCAGCCGAGAGGGACAGTCAACTGAAGCTTTCTTT
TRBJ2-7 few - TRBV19 CASSTHRDEQYF TGTGCCAGTAGTACCCACAGGGACGAGCAGTACTTC
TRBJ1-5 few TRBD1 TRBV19 CASNRWGTVQNQPQHF TGTGCCAGTAATCGGTGGGGGACAGTTCAAAATCAGCCCCAGCATTTT
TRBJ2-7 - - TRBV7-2 CASSLDSSYEQYF TGTGCCAGCAGCTTAGACAGCTCCTACGAGCAGTACTTC
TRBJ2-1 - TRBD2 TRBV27 CASTGRGSYNEQFF TGTGCCAGCACAGGGAGGGGCTCGTACAATGAGCAGTTCTTC
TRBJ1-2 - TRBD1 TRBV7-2 CASSTPGQGRNGYTF TGTGCCAGCAGCACACCGGGACAGGGAAGGAATGGCTACACCTTC
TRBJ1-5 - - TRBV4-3 CASSQGPRGPQHF TGCGCCAGCAGCCAGGGGCCCCGTGGGCCCCAGCATTTT
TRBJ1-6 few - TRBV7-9 CASSLDQGSNSPLHF TGTGCCAGCAGCTTAGACCAGGGGAGTAATTCACCCCTCCACTTT
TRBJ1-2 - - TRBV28 CAISTGNYGYTF TGTGCCATTTCTACAGGGAACTATGGCTACACCTTC